Described below is a single TCR beta chain sequence and its context. This entry belongs to a study of monozygotic twins with inflammatory bowel disease. The CDR3 length is 14 residues. CDR1 and CDR2 from the germline V gene are SGHRS and YFSETQ. With the 5' RACE reads reprocessed, TCRdb shows one record per CDR3 protein and no DNA. The sample has under 350,000 distinct CDR3 sequences. The rearrangement joins TRBV5-1 to TRBJ2-7; the TRBD1 assignment by TCRdb is unverifiable without DNA. Specimen: blood. The source of this sequence is a human donor with ulcerative colitis or Crohn's disease, or a healthy co-twin of an affected twin (not recorded which). CDR3 residues: CASSPWQGTHEQYF.